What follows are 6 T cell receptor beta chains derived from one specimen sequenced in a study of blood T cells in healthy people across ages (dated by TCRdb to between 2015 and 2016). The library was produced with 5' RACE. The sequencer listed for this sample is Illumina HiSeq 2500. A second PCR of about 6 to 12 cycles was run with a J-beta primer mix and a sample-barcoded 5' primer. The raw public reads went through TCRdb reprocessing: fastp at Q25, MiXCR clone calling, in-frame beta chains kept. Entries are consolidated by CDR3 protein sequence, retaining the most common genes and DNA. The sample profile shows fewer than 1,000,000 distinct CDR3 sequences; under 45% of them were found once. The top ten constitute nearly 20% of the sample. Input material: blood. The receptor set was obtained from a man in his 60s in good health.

The CDR3 bases are TGTGCCAGCAGCCCTAGGCGTAACGGCTCCTACGAGCAGTACTTC. This translates into CASSPRRNGSYEQYF. V is TRBV3-1 and J is TRBJ2-7; D uncertain. The CDR3 loop spans 15 amino acids. Germline loops: CDR1 LGHDT, CDR2 YNNKEL (reference sequence). The V gene lost 4 bases and the J gene lost 0 bases, with 13 bases spanning the gap.

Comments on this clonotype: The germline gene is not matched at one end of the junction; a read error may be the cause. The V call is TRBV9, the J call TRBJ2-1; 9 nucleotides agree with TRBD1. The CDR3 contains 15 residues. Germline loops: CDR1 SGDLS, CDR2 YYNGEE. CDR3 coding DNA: TGTGACAGCAGCAACGGACAGGGGCCCGGGAATGAGCAGTTCTTC. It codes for CDSSNGQGPGNEQFF. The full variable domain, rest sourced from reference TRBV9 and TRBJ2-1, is DSGVTQTPKHLITATGQRVTLRCSPRSGDLSVYWYQQSLDQGLQFLIQYYNGEERAKGNILERFSAQQFPDLHSELNLSSLELGDSALYFCDSSNGQGPGNEQFFGPGTRLTVL.

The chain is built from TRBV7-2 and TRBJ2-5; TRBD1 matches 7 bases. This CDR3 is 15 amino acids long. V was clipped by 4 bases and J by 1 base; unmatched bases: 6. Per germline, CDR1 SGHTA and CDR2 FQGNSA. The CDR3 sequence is CASSSAQGSQETQYF. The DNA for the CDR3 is TGTGCCAGCAGCTCCGCACAGGGGTCCCAAGAGACCCAGTACTTC.

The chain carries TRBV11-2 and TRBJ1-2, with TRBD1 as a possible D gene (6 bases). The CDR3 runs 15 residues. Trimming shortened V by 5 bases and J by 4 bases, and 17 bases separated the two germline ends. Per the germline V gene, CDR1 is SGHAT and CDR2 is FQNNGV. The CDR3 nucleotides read TGTGCCAGCAGCCAACCTGTAGGACAGATCTATGGCTACACCTTC. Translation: CASSQPVGQIYGYTF.

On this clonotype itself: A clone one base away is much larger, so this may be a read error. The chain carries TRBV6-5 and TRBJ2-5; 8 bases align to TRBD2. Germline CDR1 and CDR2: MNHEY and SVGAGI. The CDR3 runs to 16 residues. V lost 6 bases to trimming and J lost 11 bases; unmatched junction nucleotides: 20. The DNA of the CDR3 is TGTGCCAGCAGCTACCTCGGTCTTAGCGGGGCCAATGAGCAGTACTTC. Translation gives CASSYLGLSGANEQYF.

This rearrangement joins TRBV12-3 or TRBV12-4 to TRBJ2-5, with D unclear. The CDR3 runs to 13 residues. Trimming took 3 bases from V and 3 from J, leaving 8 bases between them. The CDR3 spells CASSFDRKETQYF. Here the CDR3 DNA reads TGTGCCAGCAGTTTTGATCGGAAAGAGACCCAGTACTTC.